This TCR beta chain comes out of a study of response to subunit inactivated influenza vaccine. The study's findings and limits: That few new T cells are recruited by each seasonal influenza vaccination was the authors' suggestion.

TCRdb independently ran MiXCR on the RT-PCR reads; one entry per CDR3 protein. The sample has about 780,000 distinct CDR3 sequences, under 20% seen once. The junction had 5 bases not matched to a gene; V was cut back by 6 bases and J by 2 bases. This CDR3 comprises 14 residues. Germline-derived CDR1 and CDR2 are SNHLY and FYNNEI. As for this clonotype: What it binds is not known.

The sample consisted of PBMCs from blood, taken about 5 days after vaccination. This clonotype was sampled from a man between 50 and 59 years old who received an inactivated influenza vaccine. V usage is TRBV2 and J usage is TRBJ2-3, with 7 bases lining up with TRBD2. The CDR3 region is CASRLAETTDTQYF. DNA of the CDR3: TGTGCCAGCAGGCTAGCGGAGACCACAGATACGCAGTATTTT.